The 27 T cell receptor beta chains listed next were all sequenced from one sample in a study of graft-versus-host responses after intestinal transplantation. The assay was immunoSEQ multiplex PCR, and TCRdb's table has in-frame clones only and misses some. The sample lists 12,000 to 15,000 clones, about 28% occurring once. The source material was alloreactive CD4+ T cells from a mixed lymphocyte reaction culture, sampled before intestinal transplant. Indicated subset: CFSE-low proliferating T cells sorted from roughly 6-day pre-transplant mixed lymphocyte reaction (GvH or HvG direction). Every receptor here comes from a human patient who received an intestinal transplant.

This sequence joins TRBV11-3 and TRBJ1-1; 12 bases align to TRBD1. Trimming cost V 2 bases and J 1 base; bases outside gene matches: 8. Germline V gene sequence: CDR1 SGHNT, CDR2 YENEEA. This CDR3 is 18 amino acids long. The CDR3 DNA is TGTGCCAGCAGCTTAAGTAGGGGGACAGGGGGCTCGAACACTGAAGCTTTCTTT. It yields the protein CASSLSRGTGGSNTEAFF.

The V gene is TRBV28, the J gene TRBJ2-1; D unclear. Trimming cost V 3 bases and J 2 bases, with 14 bases left between them. CDR1 and CDR2 from the germline V gene are MDHEN and SYDVKM. This CDR3 region has 16 residues. CDR3 sequence reads: CASSFVGLPPYNEQFF. CDR3 DNA sequence: TGTGCCAGCAGTTTTGTAGGTTTACCCCCCTACAATGAGCAGTTCTTC.

This clone was recorded once. A much more abundant neighbour one base away suggests this may be a read error. The sample contains more than one DNA sequence encoding this CDR3. V is TRBV28 and J is TRBJ1-2, with a possible D match to TRBD1 (5 bases). Germline V gene sequence: CDR1 MDHEN, CDR2 SYDVKM. The CDR3 is 14 residues long. The CDR3 DNA follows: TGCGCCGTTGACCCGGGACGGACCTTATATGGCTACACCTTC. The encoded protein is CAVDPGRTLYGYTF.

The genes are TRBV5-1 and TRBJ1-2; TRBD1 might be the D (5 bases). Trimming stripped 0 bases from V and 3 bases from J, with 9 bases between. This CDR3 has 14 residues. CDR1 and CDR2 from the germline V gene are SGHRS and YFSETQ. CDR3 amino acids: CASSLGGGDYGYTF. As DNA, the CDR3 is TGCGCCAGCAGCTTGGGGGGAGGGGACTATGGCTACACCTTC.

This chain links TRBV25-1 with TRBJ2-2; no reliable D call. From germline, CDR1 is MGHDK and CDR2 SYGVNS. The CDR3 spans 13 residues. With 2 bases removed from V and 7 bases from J, the gap between germline ends came to 8 bases. CDR3 in DNA: TGTGCCAGCAGTGAACCCAACGGCGGGGAGCTGTTTTTT. Its protein is CASSEPNGGELFF.

The chain links TRBV6-5 to TRBJ2-7; D remains unclear. Trimming took off 0 bases at V and 3 bases at J, with 6 bases between the two ends. The CDR3 runs 13 residues. Looked up from germline, CDR1 is MNHEY and CDR2 is SVGAGI. CDR3 DNA: TGTGCCAGCAGTTACTCGACCCGCTACGAGCAGTACTTC. Encoded protein: CASSYSTRYEQYF.

This clone showed up just a few times. The chain is built from TRBV2 and TRBJ1-2, with D unresolved. The germline V gene encodes CDR1 SNHLY and CDR2 FYNNEI. This CDR3 comprises 12 residues. The germline V and J ends were trimmed by 4 bases and 4 bases, with 7 bases remaining between them. Here the CDR3 DNA reads TGTGCCAGCAGTGTAAGACTCTATGGCTACACCTTC. The encoded protein is CASSVRLYGYTF.

In regard to this clone: The conserved phenylalanine or tryptophan normally closing the CDR3 is absent here, so this likely arose from a read error. The DNA is left out, because the CDR3 cannot be placed on it with certainty; the CDR3 is given as TCRdb lists it. The V and J genes are TRBV23-1 and TRBJ1-2. TRBV23-1 is known as an ORF, though its function is uncertain. The CDR3 sequence runs 13 residues, both termini included. The CDR3: CASSTRALRRKTY.

This clone was seen a handful of times. The genes are TRBV29-1 and TRBJ1-6, with TRBD1 matching 7 bases. Germline values: CDR1 SQVTM, CDR2 ANQGSEA. The CDR3 loop spans 15 amino acids. Trimming took 4 bases from V and 7 from J; bases not matched to a gene: 10. DNA for the CDR3: TGCAGCGTTGGAAACGGTCCAGGGGGGAATTCACCCCTCCACTTT. This gives the protein CSVGNGPGGNSPLHF.

By sample share, this clone is medium-sized. The chain's CDR3 is CASRLQGAADTQYF. The CDR3 bases are TGTGCCAGCAGATTACAGGGGGCGGCAGATACGCAGTATTTT. The chain has TRBV2 and TRBJ2-3; the match to TRBD1 covers 9 bases. The CDR3 extends over 14 amino acids. V dropped 6 bases and J dropped 4; count of bases not matched to a gene: 5. Germline assignment: CDR1 SNHLY and CDR2 FYNNEI. The full variable domain, rest sourced from reference TRBV2 and TRBJ2-3, is EPEVTQTPSHQVTQMGQEVILRCVPISNHLYFYWYRQILGQKVEFLVSFYNNEISEKSEIFDDQFSVERPDGSNFTLKIRSTKLEDSAMYFCASRLQGAADTQYFGPGTRLTVL.

The sample holds a few counts of this clone. The chain carries TRBV5-1 and TRBJ2-3, with TRBD2 as a possible D gene (5 bases). Germline assignment: CDR1 SGHRS and CDR2 YFSETQ. Trimming pared 5 bases from V and 2 bases from J, leaving 12 bases between. The CDR3 has 14 residues. CDR3: CASSSRTHTDTQYF. The CDR3 nucleotides read TGCGCCAGCAGTTCCCGGACTCACACAGATACGCAGTATTTT.

The V call is TRBV19, the J call TRBJ2-7, with D perhaps TRBD1 (6 bases). Germline CDR1 and CDR2: LNHDA and SQIVND (reference sequence). V was clipped by 3 bases and J by 0 bases, with 15 bases between them. CDR3 size: 16 residues. CDR3 nucleotide sequence: TGTGCCAGTAGTATGGTAGGGGGACGCAACTCCTACGAGCAGTACTTC. This gives the protein CASSMVGGRNSYEQYF.

J is TRBJ2-7 and V is TRBV30; D call uncertain. CDR1 is GTSNPN, CDR2 SVGIG, per germline (reference sequence). The length of the CDR3 is 16 residues. V lost 3 bases, J lost 2 bases, and 20 bases lay in between. Here the CDR3 reads CAWSEEYGRGPYEQYF. The CDR3 DNA is TGTGCCTGGAGCGAGGAATATGGACGTGGCCCCTACGAGCAGTACTTC.

The rearrangement links TRBV5-1 to TRBJ2-1; 10 bases align to TRBD2. The junction had 0 bases not matched to a gene; V was cut back by 3 bases and J by 0 bases. The CDR3 runs to 15 residues. Germline values: CDR1 SGHRS, CDR2 YFSETQ. CDR3 in DNA: TGCGCCAGCAGCTCTAGCGGGAGCTCCTACAATGAGCAGTTCTTC. Protein sequence: CASSSSGSSYNEQFF.

The chain combines TRBV7-9 with TRBJ1-1, with D uncertain. Trimming took off 5 bases at V and 1 base at J, with 8 bases between the two ends. The CDR3 covers 13 residues. The V gene's germline CDR1 is SEHNR and CDR2 FQNEAQ (reference sequence). CDR3 coding DNA: TGTGCCAGCAGCAGGGAGGGGAACACTGAAGCTTTCTTT. It yields the protein CASSREGNTEAFF.

The J gene is TRBJ2-7, the V gene TRBV5-6, with a tentative D call TRBD1 (5 bases). The V end lost 2 bases, the J end lost 6 bases, and 21 bases lay between the germline ends. The V gene's germline CDR1 is SGHDT and CDR2 YYEEEE. This CDR3 comprises 16 residues. In DNA, the CDR3 is TGTGCCAGCAGCTTAGCTGGTGGGGTAAAGGGGTCCGAGCAGTACTTC. This gives the protein CASSLAGGVKGSEQYF.

This clone is a singleton in its sample. This sequence joins TRBV7-3 and TRBJ2-5; 9 bases map to TRBD2. The DNA matches TRBJ2-7 better at its end, which makes the J call doubtful. This CDR3 has 15 amino acids. Germline lookup yields CDR1 SGHTA and CDR2 FQGTGA. CDR3 in amino acids: CASSFSGSAGYEQYF. In nucleotides, the CDR3 is TGTGCCAGCAGTTTTAGCGGGAGTGCAGGCTACGAGCAGTACTTC.

This chain uses TRBV5-4 with TRBJ1-2; 9 bases line up with TRBD1. Germline assignment: CDR1 SGHNT and CDR2 YYREEE (reference sequence). Trimming took 4 bases from V and 2 from J; bases not matched to a gene: 3. The CDR3 is 14 amino acids. Written as DNA, the CDR3 is TGTGCCAGCAGCCGCGGGACAGGGAACTATGGCTACACCTTC. Amino acids: CASSRGTGNYGYTF.

The V call is TRBV11-3, the J call TRBJ2-5; 12 bases are shared with TRBD2. The CDR3 runs to 14 residues. V lost 3 bases, J lost 6 bases, and 2 bases stayed unmatched. CDR1 and CDR2 (germline): SGHNT, YENEEA. CDR3 sequence reads: CASSLTSGSQTQYF. The CDR3 coding sequence is TGTGCCAGCAGCTTGACTAGCGGGAGCCAGACCCAGTACTTC.

The CDR3 loop is CASSRTGLRYGYTF. The CDR3 DNA sequence: TGTGCCAGCAGCCGAACAGGCCTTCGATATGGCTACACCTTC. The rearrangement uses TRBV4-2 and TRBJ1-2, with TRBD1 as a possible D gene (5 bases). V was cut by 4 bases and J by 5 bases, with 14 bases left in between. Germline V gene lookup returns CDR1 LGHNA and CDR2 YNFKEQ. This CDR3 contains 14 residues.

The rearrangement links TRBV4-1 to TRBJ2-7; TRBD2 matches 9 bases. CDR1 and CDR2 from the germline V gene are MGHRA and YSYEKL. After removal of 0 bases from V and 6 bases from J, the junction contained 6 bases not matched to a gene. There are 15 residues in the CDR3. CDR3 region: CASSQDASGMPEQYF. The CDR3 bases are TGCGCCAGCAGCCAAGACGCTAGCGGGATGCCCGAGCAGTACTTC.

This clone was observed a handful of times. V is TRBV28 and J is TRBJ1-1, with 7 bases fitting TRBD1. J was trimmed by 5 bases and V by 6 bases; bases with no gene match: 9. The germline V gene encodes CDR1 MDHEN and CDR2 SYDVKM. There are 14 residues in the CDR3. The CDR3 sequence: CASRGQTGVTEAFF. In nucleotides, the CDR3 is TGTGCCAGCAGGGGACAGACGGGGGTAACTGAAGCTTTCTTT.

Comments on this clone: A junction boundary mismatches the germline segment, possibly from a read error. The chain couples TRBV18 to TRBJ2-5, with TRBD1 identical over 8 bases. This CDR3 is built from 15 residues. Per germline, CDR1 KGHSH and CDR2 LQKENI. The CDR3 reads CTSSPRTGQWETQYF. The DNA for the CDR3 is TGTACCAGCTCTCCTAGGACAGGGCAGTGGGAGACCCAGTACTTC.

By its share, this clone is medium-sized. This sequence joins TRBV4-2 and TRBJ1-5; no firm D call. CDR3 length: 13 amino acids. Trimming shortened V by 0 bases and J by 11 bases, and 11 bases separated the two germline ends. Germline CDR1 LGHNA, CDR2 YNFKEQ. The CDR3 DNA reads as TGTGCCAGCAGCCAAGATCGGGGTTTAGCCCAGCATTTT. Translated, it gives CASSQDRGLAQHF.

The chain has TRBV6-9 and TRBJ1-1; perhaps TRBD1 as D (6 bases). Trimming stripped 3 bases from V and 1 base from J, with 9 bases between. The CDR3 length is 14 residues. Germline CDR1 reads MNHGY; CDR2 reads SVAAGI. Here the CDR3 DNA reads TGTGCCAGCAGTTACACAGGGTGGAACACTGAAGCTTTCTTT. As protein: CASSYTGWNTEAFF.

This chain connects TRBV19 to TRBJ1-2; no clear D. The germline gives CDR1 LNHDA, CDR2 SQIVND (reference sequence). This CDR3 region has 14 residues. Trimming left V 8 bases short and J 3 bases short, with 16 bases between. For the CDR3, the DNA is TGTGCCAGTCTTCCGGGATTCTCCGACTATGGCTACACCTTC. Translation gives CASLPGFSDYGYTF.

The V and J genes are TRBV7-2 and TRBJ2-3, with D maybe TRBD1 (6 bases). Between the trimmed V and J ends, which lost 2 bases and 3 bases, there was a span of 12 bases. Germline CDR1 and CDR2: SGHTA and FQGNSA. The CDR3 is made up of 15 amino acids. For the CDR3, the DNA is TGTGCCAGCAGCTTATTTGGGGGCCTAACAGATACGCAGTATTTT. Translated: CASSLFGGLTDTQYF.